The present entry profiles one T cell receptor (beta chain) with its context. Per the original data handling: Counts of nucleated cells, estimated from reference gene primer amplification, were obtained. The data were produced by immunoSEQ multiplex PCR, yet TCRdb's version contains in-frame clones alone and is incomplete. Clonal size and the V and J genes are those of that table, whereas D and trimming came from the DNA. Found here are about 300,000 clones, 75% to 90% of them singletons; the top ten hold approximately 4.2%. The data were taken from a study of blood T cell repertoires in COVID-19. The overall study: Material from acute and convalescent COVID-19 was sourced from the United States, Italy and Spain. T cells, B-cell-depleted T cells, or PBMCs provided the cDNA or gDNA that served as material.

The CDR3 loop spans 16 amino acids. With 5 bases clipped from V and 1 base from J, the junction kept 7 bases outside the gene matches. CDR1 and CDR2 from the germline V gene are SGHNT and YYREEE (reference sequence). The material sequenced was peripheral blood. The V call is TRBV5-4, the J call TRBJ1-1, with TRBD1 matching over 11 bases. The TCR comes from a man aged 35 to 55 with acute or convalescent COVID-19. The CDR3 spells CASRVGTGGRNTEAFF. CDR3 nucleotide sequence: TGTGCCAGCAGGGTTGGGACAGGGGGAAGGAACACTGAAGCTTTCTTT.